The rows below give T cell receptor beta chains drawn from one sample of a study of T cell responses to AZD1222 COVID-19 vaccine. Assay: immunoSEQ multiplex PCR; the TCRdb copy retains only in-frame clones and omits some. The sample includes approximately 150,000 clones, just over 90% seen only once; the top ten take just under 2%. Sequencing was performed on peripheral blood, taken 28 days after the second AZD1222 dose. The receptors originated from an adult who received the AZD1222 COVID-19 vaccine. Each CDR3 is given with its conserved first and last residue. D genes are given only for firm matches. For some rows the clone size is stated as once, few or many, or as a class when expanded; others skip it.

V gene	clone size	J gene	D gene	CDR3 protein	CDR3 DNA
TRBV6-6	NA	TRBJ2-7	NA	CASSYTGFSLEQYF	TGTGCCAGCAGTTACACAGGGTTCTCTCTCGAGCAGTACTTC
TRBV6-2/TRBV6-3	NA	TRBJ1-1	NA	CASTPRSYTEAFF	TGTGCCAGCACCCCAAGGTCGTACACTGAAGCTTTCTTT
TRBV7-2	NA	TRBJ1-2	NA	CASSSISQGLGGYTF	TGTGCCAGCAGCTCAATAAGTCAGGGGTTGGGAGGCTACACCTTC
TRBV14	few	TRBJ2-1	NA	CASSRWGLSSSYNEQFF	TGTGCCAGCAGCCGCTGGGGACTTTCCAGCTCCTACAATGAGCAGTTCTTC
TRBV7-2	NA	TRBJ1-1	TRBD1	CASSLDRVNTEAFF	TGTGCCAGCAGCTTGGACAGGGTGAACACTGAAGCTTTCTTT
TRBV10-3	NA	TRBJ1-6	NA	CASQGSNSPLHF	TGTGCCTCCCAGGGCTCCAATTCACCCCTCCACTTT
TRBV21-1	NA	TRBJ1-5	NA	CASSARGTGGNSNQPQHF	TGTGCCAGCAGCGCCCGCGGGACAGGGGGAAATAGCAATCAGCCCCAGCATTTT
TRBV7-3	NA	TRBJ2-5	NA	CASSPTGLQETQYF	TGTGCCAGCAGTCCTACGGGACTTCAAGAGACCCAGTACTTC
TRBV11-3	NA	TRBJ2-5	TRBD2	CASSRGLAGPETQYF	TGTGCCAGCAGCCGGGGACTAGCGGGCCCCGAGACCCAGTACTTC
TRBV29-1	NA	TRBJ2-3	NA	CSGRQRSTDTQYF	TGCAGCGGAAGACAGAGAAGCACAGATACGCAGTATTTT
TRBV7-3	NA	TRBJ2-3	NA	CASSISSPTDTQYF	TGTGCCAGCAGTATTAGCTCTCCCACAGATACGCAGTATTTT
TRBV30	NA	TRBJ2-7	NA	CAWSVGQSPRDEQYF	TGTGCCTGGAGTGTCGGACAGAGCCCTCGCGACGAGCAGTACTTC
TRBV5-4	NA	TRBJ1-2	NA	CASSFDQDSYGYTF	TGTGCCAGCAGCTTCGATCAGGATTCCTATGGCTACACCTTC
TRBV12-3/TRBV12-4	NA	TRBJ1-2	NA	CASSFGDGYTF	TGTGCCAGCAGTTTCGGGGATGGCTACACCTTC
TRBV5-1	once	TRBJ2-1	TRBD1	CASSLYGRGRVDEQFF	TGCGCCAGCAGCTTGTATGGCAGGGGGCGCGTCGATGAGCAGTTCTTC
TRBV5-1	NA	TRBJ2-3	TRBD1	CASSNPQGADTQYF	TGCGCCAGCAGCAACCCGCAGGGGGCAGATACGCAGTATTTT
TRBV5-4	NA	TRBJ2-7	NA	CASRDSGSYEQYF	TGTGCCAGCAGGGATAGCGGTTCCTACGAGCAGTACTTC
TRBV15	NA	TRBJ1-1	NA	CATSRDWGGNTEAFF	TGTGCCACCAGCAGAGATTGGGGGGGGAACACTGAAGCTTTCTTT
TRBV5-4	NA	TRBJ2-1	TRBD2	CASSRLTSGAADDEQFF	TGTGCCAGCAGCCGCTTGACTAGCGGGGCGGCTGATGATGAGCAGTTCTTC
TRBV15	few	TRBJ1-2	TRBD1	CATSRDGRDRANYGYTF	TGTGCCACCAGCAGGGACGGCCGGGACAGAGCTAACTATGGCTACACCTTC
TRBV2	NA	TRBJ1-5	NA	CASSERISGYSSQHF	TGTGCCAGCAGTGAGAGGATCAGTGGCTACAGTTCCCAGCATTTT
TRBV18	NA	TRBJ2-3	TRBD2	CASSPRSGGPTDTQYF	TGTGCCAGCTCACCGAGATCGGGAGGGCCTACAGATACGCAGTATTTT
TRBV9	NA	TRBJ2-2	NA	CASSGRGGELFF	TGTGCCAGCAGCGGCCGCGGGGGGGAGCTGTTTTTT
TRBV10-2	NA	TRBJ2-3	TRBD2	CASQHAGGGDTQYF	TGCGCCAGCCAACATGCGGGGGGCGGAGATACGCAGTATTTT
TRBV9	NA	TRBJ1-1	NA	CASSVGVATEAFF	TGTGCCAGCAGCGTAGGGGTGGCCACTGAAGCTTTCTTT
TRBV4-1	NA	TRBJ1-5	NA	CASSQSLTRGQPQHF	TGCGCCAGCAGCCAATCTTTGACAAGGGGTCAGCCCCAGCATTTT
TRBV10-1	NA	TRBJ1-2	NA	CAIPREDPFKLCYGYTF	TGCGCCATCCCCCGGGAGGACCCCTTTAAGTTGTGTTATGGCTACACCTTC
TRBV20-1	NA	TRBJ1-1	NA	CSASGRMNTEAFF	TGCAGTGCTAGTGGCAGGATGAACACTGAAGCTTTCTTT
TRBV7-2	NA	TRBJ2-7	TRBD1	CASSFTGQVSYEQYF	TGTGCCAGCAGCTTCACGGGACAGGTCTCCTACGAGCAGTACTTC
TRBV7-8	NA	TRBJ2-1	TRBD2	CASSLAPLAEDEQFF	TGTGCCAGCAGCTTAGCGCCCCTAGCGGAAGATGAGCAGTTCTTC
TRBV27	NA	TRBJ1-6	NA	CASSLSTQALYNSPLHF	TGTGCCAGCAGTTTATCGACACAGGCTTTATATAATTCACCCCTCCACTTT